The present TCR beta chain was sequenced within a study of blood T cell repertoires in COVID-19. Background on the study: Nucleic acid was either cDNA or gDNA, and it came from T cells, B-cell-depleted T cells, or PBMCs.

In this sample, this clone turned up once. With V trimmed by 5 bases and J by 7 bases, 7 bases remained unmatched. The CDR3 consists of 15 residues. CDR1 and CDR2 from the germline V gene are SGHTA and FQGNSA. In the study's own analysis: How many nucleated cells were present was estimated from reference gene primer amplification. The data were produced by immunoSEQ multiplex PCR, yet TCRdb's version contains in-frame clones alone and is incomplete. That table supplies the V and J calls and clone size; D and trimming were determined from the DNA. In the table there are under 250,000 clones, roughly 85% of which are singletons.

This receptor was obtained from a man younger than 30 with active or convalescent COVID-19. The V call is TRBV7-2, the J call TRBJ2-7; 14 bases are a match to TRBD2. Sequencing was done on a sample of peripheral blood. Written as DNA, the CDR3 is TGTGCCAGCAGCCGGGGACTAGCGGGAGCTGAGGAGCAGTACTTC. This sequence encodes CASSRGLAGAEEQYF.